This T cell receptor beta chain emerged from a study of T cells in Graves' hyperthyroidism and ophthalmopathy. Whole-study findings and limits: In blood, most of the thyroid clonotypes expanded above 0.001 were also present.

From RNA transcripts, TCR beta CDR3 regions were amplified. TCR CDR3 underwent first-round RT-PCR with the HTBI primer set. Each CDR3 protein is one row after TCRdb ran MiXCR on the multiplex PCR reads. The sample has some 300,000 distinct CDR3 sequences, approximately 14% seen once. Deletions cut 1 base from V and 5 bases from J, with 8 bases between. There are 14 residues in the CDR3. Comments on this clonotype: As yet, its antigen is unknown.

The V call is TRBV12-3 or TRBV12-4, the J call TRBJ2-2; D unclear. Sequencing was done on a sample of blood. The sequence was obtained from a woman in her forties with Graves' hyperthyroidism. CDR3: CASSLVEGTGELFF. As DNA, the CDR3 is TGTGCCAGCAGTTTAGTTGAAGGGACCGGGGAGCTGTTTTTT.